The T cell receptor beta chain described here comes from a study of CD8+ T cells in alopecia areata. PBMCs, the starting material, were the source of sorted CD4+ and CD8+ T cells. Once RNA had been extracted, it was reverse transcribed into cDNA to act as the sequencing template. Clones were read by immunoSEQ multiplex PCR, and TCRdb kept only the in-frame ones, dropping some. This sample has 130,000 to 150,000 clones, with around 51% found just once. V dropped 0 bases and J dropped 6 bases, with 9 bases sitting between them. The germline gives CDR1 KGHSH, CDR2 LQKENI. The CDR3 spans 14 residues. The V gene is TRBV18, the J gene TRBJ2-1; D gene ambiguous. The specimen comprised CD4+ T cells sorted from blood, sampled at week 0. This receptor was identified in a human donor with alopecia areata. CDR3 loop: CASSPPLSSNEQFF. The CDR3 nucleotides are TGTGCCAGCTCACCACCGCTTAGCTCCAATGAGCAGTTCTTC.